Below are 15 T cell receptor beta chains sequenced from a single sample in a study of shared clonotypes between healthy human individuals. Generated by immunoSEQ multiplex PCR, the TCRdb table keeps only in-frame clones and is missing some. The sample lists about 690,000 clones, around 90% occurring once. The sequencing input was memory CD8+ T cells from PBMCs. Subset described: CD45RO+ cells pooled with CCR7-negative TemRA cells. The receptors here all came from a man aged 18 to 29 in good health. Some clones in this sample may be carry-over from other donors' samples.

The V call is TRBV28, the J call TRBJ1-5; a weak D match, TRBD1 (5 bases). The CDR3 loop spans 15 amino acids. V was trimmed by 3 bases and J by 4 bases, leaving 13 bases between them. The germline V gene has CDR1 MDHEN and CDR2 SYDVKM. DNA for the CDR3: TGTGCCAGCAGTTTGGACGGGGGTTTAAATCAGCCCCAGCATTTT. This gives the protein CASSLDGGLNQPQHF.

This rearrangement joins TRBV6-5 to TRBJ1-5, with D unclear. Germline loops: CDR1 MNHEY, CDR2 SVGAGI. V lost 2 bases to trimming and J lost 5 bases, with 7 bases between them. The CDR3 is 13 residues long. CDR3 in amino acids: CASSYGAYQPQHF. The CDR3 DNA reads TGTGCCAGCAGTTACGGAGCCTATCAGCCCCAGCATTTT.

V usage is TRBV6-1 and J usage is TRBJ1-1; the D gene is possibly TRBD1 (5 bases). Germline CDR1 and CDR2: MNHNS and SASEGT. Trimming took 4 bases from V and 7 from J, leaving 13 bases between them. There are 13 residues in the CDR3. The CDR3 region has the DNA TGTGCCAGCAGTGCCGGGACGGAGAATGAAGCTTTCTTT. This sequence encodes CASSAGTENEAFF.

This chain joins TRBV29-1 and TRBJ2-3; 8 bases agree with TRBD2. The CDR3 is 14 residues long. Looked up from germline, CDR1 is SQVTM and CDR2 is ANQGSEA. J gave up 5 bases and V 5 bases, and 9 bases lay outside the gene matches. The CDR3 region has the DNA TGCAGCGTTCGAGGGGGACTAGTCATAGATACGCAGTATTTT. It translates to CSVRGGLVIDTQYF.

The chain has TRBV28 and TRBJ2-5; the D call may be TRBD1 or TRBD2 (6 bases each). The CDR3 loop spans 13 amino acids. Germline lookup yields CDR1 MDHEN and CDR2 SYDVKM. Trimming removed 6 bases from V and 4 bases from J, with 12 bases in between. CDR3 protein: CASRRGARETQYF. The CDR3, as DNA: TGTGCCAGCAGAAGGGGGGCTCGAGAGACCCAGTACTTC.

The chain uses TRBV19 and TRBJ2-3; no clear D gene. The CDR3 runs to 13 residues. Trimming took 2 bases from V and 3 from J, leaving 6 bases between them. The V gene's germline CDR1 is LNHDA and CDR2 SQIVND (reference sequence). The CDR3 loop is CASSIWVTDTQYF. As DNA, the CDR3 is TGTGCCAGTAGTATATGGGTTACAGATACGCAGTATTTT. Together with reference TRBV19 and TRBJ2-3, the CDR3 gives the full variable domain: DGGITQSPKYLFRKEGQNVTLSCEQNLNHDAMYWYRQDPGQGLRLIYYSQIVNDFQKGDIAEGYSVSREKKESFPLTVTSAQKNPTAFYLCASSIWVTDTQYFGPGTRLTVL.

V usage is TRBV5-3 and J usage is TRBJ2-1; a weak D match, TRBD2 (6 bases). TRBV5-3 is sorted into the ORF group, with uncertain function. The CDR3 length is 17 residues. Trimming shortened V by 0 bases and J by 1 base, and 14 bases separated the two germline ends. This CDR3 reads CARSLGLGRGSYNEQFF. CDR3 bases: TGTGCCAGAAGCTTGGGGTTGGGTCGGGGGTCCTACAATGAGCAGTTCTTC.

This clone was detected only once. The chain couples TRBV28 to TRBJ2-1; 8 bases line up with TRBD2. CDR1 and CDR2 (germline): MDHEN, SYDVKM. V lost 2 bases and J lost 0; bases outside the gene matches: 12. This CDR3 region has 19 residues. The CDR3 here is CASSLDLKAGESSYNEQFF. The CDR3 bases are TGTGCCAGCAGTTTAGACTTAAAAGCGGGAGAAAGCTCCTACAATGAGCAGTTCTTC.

The gene calls are TRBV28 and TRBJ2-7; D uncertain. Deletions cut 2 bases from V and 3 bases from J, with 14 bases between. In germline, CDR1 is MDHEN, CDR2 SYDVKM. The length of the CDR3 is 15 residues. CDR3 in amino acids: CASSLPARSLYEQYF. The CDR3 DNA is TGTGCCAGCAGTTTACCAGCTAGAAGTCTCTACGAGCAGTACTTC.

The chain has TRBV28 and TRBJ1-2, with D maybe TRBD1 (5 bases). In germline, CDR1 is MDHEN, CDR2 SYDVKM. Trimming removed 1 base from V and 8 bases from J, with 17 bases in between. This CDR3 region has 15 residues. CDR3 nucleotide sequence: TGTGCCAGCAGTTTATTGTCGGCAGGACAACAGGGCTACACCTTC. It encodes CASSLLSAGQQGYTF.

This rearrangement joins TRBV9 to TRBJ2-1; perhaps D is TRBD1 or TRBD2 (5 bases each). With 5 bases removed from V and 8 bases from J, the gap between germline ends came to 20 bases. The CDR3 runs 15 residues. Germline V CDR1 and CDR2: SGDLS, YYNGEE. The CDR3 DNA reads as TGTGCCAGCAGAATTGGGGACGCCACGGACCATGAGCAGTTCTTC. It translates to CASRIGDATDHEQFF.

The J gene is TRBJ1-3, the V gene TRBV4-1; D is uncertain. Germline loops: CDR1 MGHRA, CDR2 YSYEKL. The CDR3 covers 13 residues. Trimming shortened V by 3 bases and J by 3 bases, and 6 bases separated the two germline ends. The chain's CDR3 is CASSQTGGNTIYF. CDR3 nucleotides: TGCGCCAGCAGCCAGACGGGTGGAAACACCATATATTTT.

The rearrangement uses TRBV27 and TRBJ2-3; 7 bases match TRBD2. Germline CDR1 is MNHEY and CDR2 is SMNVEV (reference sequence). The CDR3 has 19 residues. The J segment lost 0 bases and the V segment lost 6 bases, leaving 18 bases of the junction unmatched. The CDR3 nucleotides are TGTGCCAGCAGCCGACCGAGGCTAGCGGATGATACTAGCACAGATACGCAGTATTTT. Residues: CASSRPRLADDTSTDTQYF.

This rearrangement joins TRBV19 to TRBJ1-1; tentative D call: TRBD1 (5 bases). The V gene lost 3 bases and the J gene lost 7 bases, with 12 bases spanning the gap. The germline V gene has CDR1 LNHDA and CDR2 SQIVND (reference sequence). This CDR3 contains 13 residues. The CDR3 region is CASSILSGSEAFF. CDR3 nucleotide sequence: TGTGCCAGTAGTATTCTGTCAGGGAGTGAAGCTTTCTTT.

This rearrangement joins TRBV29-1 to TRBJ2-2, with a possible D match to TRBD2 (5 bases). The length of the CDR3 is 14 residues. CDR1 SQVTM and CDR2 ANQGSEA come from the germline V gene. Trimming shortened V by 3 bases and J by 7 bases, and 15 bases separated the two germline ends. DNA for the CDR3: TGCAGCGTTGAGCCTAGCCGAGGGAGCGGGGAGCTGTTTTTT. Protein sequence: CSVEPSRGSGELFF.